This TCR beta chain was profiled in a study of T cell changes during pregnancy in multiple sclerosis. Germline loops: CDR1 SGHAT, CDR2 FQNNGV. Trimming pared 3 bases from V and 6 bases from J, leaving 9 bases between. This CDR3 region has 13 residues. Sequencing was performed with immunoSEQ multiplex PCR; in TCRdb, only in-frame clones are kept and a portion is missing. The sample has 45,000 to 65,000 clones; around 90% are singletons. The V call is TRBV11-2, the J call TRBJ1-5; no reliable D call. The material was CD4+ T cells from peripheral blood mononuclear cells, obtained in the second trimester of pregnancy. The receptor was derived from a female donor with multiple sclerosis, enrolled in a pregnancy study. In DNA, the CDR3 is TGTGCCAGCAGCTTCGGGGAGGGTCAGCCCCAGCATTTT. This translates into CASSFGEGQPQHF.